One T cell receptor (beta chain) is described in this entry. The protocol was immunoSEQ multiplex PCR, while the TCRdb copy is restricted to in-frame clones and leaves out a portion. The profile shows 70,000 to 90,000 clones, 85% to 95% of them singletons. The sample comes from a study of T cell changes during pregnancy in multiple sclerosis. Germline assignment: CDR1 GTSNPN and CDR2 SVGIG (reference sequence). This CDR3 is built from 13 residues. V was clipped by 0 bases and J by 4 bases, with 9 bases between them. The chain couples TRBV30 to TRBJ1-2; D is perhaps TRBD1 (6 bases). The clonotype originates from a female donor in good health, enrolled as a control in a pregnancy study. The material was peripheral blood, obtained in the second trimester of pregnancy. The CDR3, as DNA: TGTGCCTGGAGTGTCAGGGACATCTATGGCTACACCTTC. Amino acid sequence: CAWSVRDIYGYTF.